This is a list of T cell receptor beta chains from one sample in a study of cytomegalovirus exposure and HLA in healthy donors. Assay: immunoSEQ multiplex PCR; the TCRdb copy retains only in-frame clones and omits some. The sample has over 150,000 clones, approximately 73% seen once. The sample consisted of PBMCs. The source is a woman aged 18-29 years in good health and CMV-seropositive. The conserved cysteine and the conserved F or W are not part of the CDR3 here.

TRBV9	TRBJ2-3	ASSIGQGVGTDTQY
TRBV6-6	TRBJ1-6	ASSLTGISYNSPLH
TRBV6-6	TRBJ1-5	ASSGQGIDQPQH
TRBV30	TRBJ2-7	AWSVTRNDEQY
TRBV11-2	TRBJ2-6	ASSLDRGRAGANVLT
TRBV4-3	TRBJ2-7	ASSQALTSGSYEQY
TRBV9	TRBJ2-1	ASSGEGAYNEQF
TRBV5-1	TRBJ1-1	ASRTGLMNTEAF
TRBV19	TRBJ1-1	ASSIEGANTEAF
TRBV7-9	TRBJ1-5	ASSLDGRGAAQPQH
TRBV28	TRBJ1-5	ASSDRAQH
TRBV30	TRBJ1-5	AWSVQEGMAQPQH
TRBV30	TRBJ1-1	AWNSGGGTEAF
TRBV30	TRBJ2-3	AWRTARRTGSGLARRNADTQY
TRBV19	TRBJ1-3	ASSMGAKSLLGNTIY
TRBV18	.	ASSRGQPTSYEQY
TRBV14	TRBJ1-1	ASSRDRGLVTEAF
TRBV28	TRBJ1-2	ASSLTLQGYGYT